This TCR beta chain was identified in a study of shared clonotypes between healthy human individuals. Overall study results and limits: Among donors, the sharing of clonotypes was expected to be influenced by sequencing depth. Among non-shared clonotypes, generation probabilities were lower than among those shared by all four donors. Estimated richness values were generally larger in naive subsets than in memory subsets.

Caucasian adults living in Nashville, Tennessee, provided all samples. Germline V CDR1 and CDR2: SGHRS, YFSETQ. This CDR3 comprises 14 residues. The V gene lost 4 bases and the J gene lost 1 base, with 11 bases spanning the gap. Repertoires were generated with immunoSEQ multiplex PCR, while TCRdb's copy carries only in-frame clones and drops some. The table lists about 1.1 million clones, approximately 80% of them singletons. To note about this clone: Antigen unknown.

The genes are TRBV5-1 and TRBJ1-2; a weak D match, TRBD1 (6 bases). The specimen sequenced was memory CD4+ T cells from PBMCs. Subset noted: CD45RA-negative fraction. The TCR originated in a man aged 18 to 30 in good health. Some clones in this sample may be carry-over from other donors' samples. The DNA for the CDR3 is TGCGCCAGCAGCCCCGGACAGAATAACTATGGCTACACCTTC. Translating it yields CASSPGQNNYGYTF.